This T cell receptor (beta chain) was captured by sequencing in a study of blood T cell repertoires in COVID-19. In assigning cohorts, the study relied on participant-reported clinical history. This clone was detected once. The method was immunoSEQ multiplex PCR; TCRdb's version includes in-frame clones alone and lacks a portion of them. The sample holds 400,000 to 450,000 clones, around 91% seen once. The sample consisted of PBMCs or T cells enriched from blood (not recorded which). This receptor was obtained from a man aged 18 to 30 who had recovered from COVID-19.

DNA of the CDR3: TGTGCCAGCACTCGGACAGGGCTTAACACCGGGGAGCTGTTTTTT. Protein: CASTRTGLNTGELFF. The chain uses TRBV28 and TRBJ2-2, with 8 bases fitting TRBD1. This CDR3 has 15 residues. Looked up from germline, CDR1 is MDHEN and CDR2 is SYDVKM. V lost 7 bases, J lost 2 bases, and 6 bases stayed unmatched.